These 22 T cell receptor beta chains came from one sample sequenced in a study of Graves' ophthalmopathy and Graves' hyperthyroidism. CDR3 regions of TCR beta were amplified from RNA transcripts. Scientists carried out first-round RT-PCR using HTBI primers and then a second-round multiplex PCR. Via MiXCR, TCRdb re-called the multiplex PCR reads, giving one row per CDR3 protein. The data contain about 480,000 distinct CDR3 sequences, approximately 14% of them seen just once; the ten biggest clones take up approximately 9.8%. The sequenced material came from blood. Receptors were obtained from a woman in her thirties with Graves' ophthalmopathy.

There are a few counts of this clonotype. The V call is TRBV9, the J call TRBJ2-2, with 8 nucleotides matching TRBD2. The length of the CDR3 is 15 residues. CDR1 and CDR2 (germline): SGDLS, YYNGEE. Germline trimming cut 2 bases from V and 5 bases from J; bases unmatched to any gene: 5. CDR3 sequence: CASSVQREGTGELFF. The CDR3 nucleotides read TGTGCCAGCAGCGTTCAACGGGAGGGTACCGGGGAGCTGTTTTTT.

Notes on this clonotype: It may be a read error: a sequence one base away is much more abundant. The CDR3 end shows no conserved phenylalanine or tryptophan, and so a read error is likely. The genes are TRBV5-1 and TRBJ1-2, with D maybe TRBD1 (5 bases). Germline V CDR1 and CDR2: SGHRS, YFSETQ. The CDR3 is made up of 14 amino acids. Trimming left V 0 bases short and J 5 bases short, with 11 bases between. CDR3 sequence (DNA): TGCGCCAGCAGCTTGGGGGACCGATCTTATGGCTACACCCTC. Amino acids: CASSLGDRSYGYTL.

There are many counts of this clonotype. The chain uses TRBV28 and TRBJ2-5; no clear D gene. CDR1 and CDR2 from the germline V gene are MDHEN and SYDVKM. This CDR3 has 14 amino acids. Trimming cost V 7 bases and J 4 bases, with 16 bases left between them. CDR3 protein: CASTPESGIETQYF. CDR3 sequence (DNA): TGTGCCAGCACCCCAGAGAGTGGGATAGAGACCCAGTACTTC.

At least ten counts were recorded for this clonotype. The CDR3 DNA reads as TGTGCCAGCAGCTTTAACAACAGGGAAGAGACCCAGTACTTC. Translated: CASSFNNREETQYF. This rearrangement joins TRBV7-9 to TRBJ2-5; possibly TRBD1 for D (6 bases). The germline V and J ends were trimmed by 3 bases and 3 bases, with 11 bases remaining between them. The germline gives CDR1 SEHNR, CDR2 FQNEAQ (reference sequence). The CDR3 has 14 amino acids.

This clonotype was picked up many times. CDR3 nucleotide sequence: TGTGCCAGCAGCTTAGGACCGGACAGTGGGGTTGAGACCCAGTACTTC. Translation gives CASSLGPDSGVETQYF. The chain is built from TRBV11-2 and TRBJ2-5, with D perhaps TRBD1 (6 bases). The CDR3 runs 16 residues. CDR1 and CDR2 from the germline V gene are SGHAT and FQNNGV. V was clipped by 1 base and J by 5 bases, with 17 bases between them.

The V and J genes are TRBV4-1 and TRBJ1-5; 8 nucleotides match TRBD1. The ends lost 0 bases at V and 2 bases at J; junction bases unmatched: 9. The CDR3 is 18 amino acids. Germline CDR1 is MGHRA and CDR2 is YSYEKL. This chain's CDR3 is CASSQDKNRGQGNQPQHF. The CDR3 DNA is TGCGCCAGCAGCCAAGATAAGAACCGGGGACAGGGCAATCAGCCCCAGCATTTT.

This clonotype was picked up many times. This chain links TRBV20-1 with TRBJ2-7; TRBD2 matches 15 bases. Trimming took 6 bases from V and 3 from J; bases not matched to a gene: 12. CDR1 is DFQATT and CDR2 is SNEGSKA in the germline V gene (reference sequence). This CDR3 region has 17 residues. CDR3 DNA: TGCAGTGCCCCGGGACTAGCGGGAGGACAGTCGCACTACGAGCAGTACTTC. Encoded protein: CSAPGLAGGQSHYEQYF.

This clonotype was picked up many times. The chain has TRBV19 and TRBJ2-2; 7 bases map to TRBD1. The germline V gene has CDR1 LNHDA and CDR2 SQIVND (reference sequence). The V segment lost 5 bases and the J segment 0 bases; nucleotides outside the gene matches: 6. CDR3 length equals 16 residues. CDR3 sequence: CASSLHGTANTGELFF. In DNA form, the CDR3 reads TGTGCCAGTAGTTTACATGGGACAGCGAACACCGGGGAGCTGTTTTTT.

The V gene is TRBV12-3 or TRBV12-4, the J gene TRBJ2-4, with 7 bases fitting TRBD1. The CDR3 is made up of 15 amino acids. J lost 6 bases, V lost 6 bases, and 11 bases had no gene match. The CDR3 here is CASRAGTAVLNIQYF. CDR3 DNA sequence: TGTGCCAGCAGAGCTGGGACAGCAGTGCTAAACATTCAGTACTTC.

The chain combines TRBV7-2 with TRBJ2-7; 11 bases map to TRBD2. The CDR3 spans 15 residues. The J segment lost 2 bases and the V segment lost 5 bases, leaving 5 bases of the junction unmatched. Germline V gene lookup returns CDR1 SGHTA and CDR2 FQGNSA. The CDR3 DNA reads as TGTGCCAGCAGCCCGACTAGCGGGGACCCCTACGAGCAGTACTTC. Amino acid sequence: CASSPTSGDPYEQYF.

This clonotype was recorded at least ten times. The rearrangement links TRBV27 to TRBJ2-7; maybe TRBD2 (6 bases). Trimming cost V 5 bases and J 6 bases, with 17 bases left between them. The length of the CDR3 is 14 residues. Germline V gives CDR1 MNHEY, CDR2 SMNVEV (reference sequence). The CDR3 DNA sequence: TGTGCCAGCAGTCCCATCATTGGGGGGAGCGAGCAGTACTTC. Encoded protein: CASSPIIGGSEQYF.

This clonotype was counted between two and nine times. This chain links TRBV30 with TRBJ1-1, with D uncertain. Between the trimmed V and J ends, which lost 2 bases and 1 base, there was a span of 5 bases. The CDR3 is 12 amino acids. Looked up from germline, CDR1 is GTSNPN and CDR2 is SVGIG (reference sequence). The CDR3 is CAWSTPNTEAFF. CDR3 DNA: TGTGCCTGGAGTACACCGAACACTGAAGCTTTCTTT.

The chain links TRBV19 to TRBJ1-5; TRBD1 is a possible D gene (5 bases). V lost 1 base and J lost 7, with 14 bases in between. The CDR3 loop spans 15 amino acids. CDR1 and CDR2 from the germline V gene are LNHDA and SQIVND (reference sequence). The CDR3 loop is CASSIVFGGGQPQHF. The CDR3 DNA follows: TGTGCCAGTAGTATAGTTTTTGGGGGTGGCCAGCCCCAGCATTTT.

This clonotype was observed at least ten times. This rearrangement joins TRBV11-2 to TRBJ2-4; 12 positions agree with TRBD2. Germline CDR1 reads SGHAT; CDR2 reads FQNNGV. The CDR3 is 18 amino acids. V lost 6 bases and J lost 0; bases outside the gene matches: 9. CDR3 sequence reads: CASSRRGTSGLAKNIQYF. CDR3 coding DNA: TGTGCCAGCAGTCGTAGAGGGACTAGCGGGTTAGCCAAAAACATTCAGTACTTC.

This clonotype was observed at least ten times. The genes are TRBV6-2 or TRBV6-3 and TRBJ2-7, with a weak D call TRBD1 (5 bases). Germline V CDR1 and CDR2: MNHEY, SVGEGT. The CDR3 runs to 12 residues. Trimming took 5 bases from V and 1 from J, leaving 6 bases between them. The CDR3 is CASSGASYEQYF. The DNA of the CDR3 is TGTGCCAGCAGTGGGGCTTCCTACGAGCAGTACTTC.

This clonotype has ten or more counts. The chain links TRBV6-1 to TRBJ1-3; possibly TRBD1 for D (5 bases). Trimming removed 4 bases from V and 0 bases from J, with 7 bases in between. Germline CDR1 is MNHNS and CDR2 is SASEGT. This CDR3 comprises 14 residues. CDR3 in DNA: TGTGCCAGCAGTGGTCAGGGCTCTGGAAACACCATATATTTT. Translating it yields CASSGQGSGNTIYF.

This clonotype was detected many times. V usage is TRBV5-1 and J usage is TRBJ1-5, with a possible D match to TRBD1 (5 bases). From germline, CDR1 is SGHRS and CDR2 YFSETQ. The length of the CDR3 is 13 residues. V was clipped by 3 bases and J by 11 bases, with 15 bases between them. CDR3 protein: CASSSSGGTAQHF. CDR3 nucleotide sequence: TGCGCCAGCAGCTCGAGTGGGGGGACGGCCCAGCATTTT.

In this sample, this clonotype turned up many times. The rearrangement uses TRBV5-1 and TRBJ2-7; 10 bases map to TRBD1. The V and J ends lost 4 bases and 4 bases, in that order; junction bases with no gene match: 8. Germline lookup yields CDR1 SGHRS and CDR2 YFSETQ. This CDR3 is built from 15 residues. The CDR3 DNA follows: TGCGCCAGCAGCACCCAGACAGGGGGCAATTACGAGCAGTACTTC. Translated, it gives CASSTQTGGNYEQYF.

In this sample, this clonotype turned up many times. The rearrangement links TRBV14 to TRBJ2-5; D uncertain. The CDR3 loop spans 14 amino acids. Germline V gene sequence: CDR1 SGHDN, CDR2 FVKESK. V was cut by 0 bases and J by 9 bases, with 14 bases left in between. CDR3 sequence: CASSQERPNVAQYF. The CDR3 DNA follows: TGTGCCAGCAGCCAAGAGCGACCCAATGTAGCCCAGTACTTC.

The chain is built from TRBV6-2 or TRBV6-3 and TRBJ2-1; D perhaps matches TRBD2 (7 bases). The V and J ends lost 7 bases and 10 bases respectively, with 17 bases between them. CDR3 length equals 13 residues. Germline V gives CDR1 MNHEY, CDR2 SVGEGT. CDR3 nucleotides: TGTGCCAGCAATACAAGAAGGGGGGGAGAGCAGTTCTTC. This codes for CASNTRRGGEQFF.

This clonotype was detected ten times or more. The J gene is TRBJ1-1, the V gene TRBV20-1; D uncertain. The V and J ends lost 1 base and 0 bases respectively, with 15 bases between them. The length of the CDR3 is 16 residues. The V gene's germline CDR1 is DFQATT and CDR2 SNEGSKA (reference sequence). The CDR3 coding sequence is TGCAGTGCTAGAGGCCCCCTAGTGCCGATGAACACTGAAGCTTTCTTT. Its protein product is CSARGPLVPMNTEAFF.

This clonotype was recorded many times. The chain recombines TRBV11-3 with TRBJ2-7, with TRBD1 matching 8 bases. The germline V gene encodes CDR1 SGHNT and CDR2 YENEEA. The CDR3 runs 15 residues. V was pared by 1 base and J by 2 bases, with 4 bases of the junction left unmatched. DNA of the CDR3: TGTGCCAGCAGCTTAGGGGGACAGGTTACCTACGAGCAGTACTTC. Its translation: CASSLGGQVTYEQYF. Filled out from reference TRBV11-3 and TRBJ2-7, the complete variable domain reads EAGVVQSPRYKIIEKKQPVAFWCNPISGHNTLYWYLQNLGQGPELLIRYENEEAVDDSQLPKDRFSAERLKGVDSTLKIQPAELGDSAVYLCASSLGGQVTYEQYFGPGTRLTVT.